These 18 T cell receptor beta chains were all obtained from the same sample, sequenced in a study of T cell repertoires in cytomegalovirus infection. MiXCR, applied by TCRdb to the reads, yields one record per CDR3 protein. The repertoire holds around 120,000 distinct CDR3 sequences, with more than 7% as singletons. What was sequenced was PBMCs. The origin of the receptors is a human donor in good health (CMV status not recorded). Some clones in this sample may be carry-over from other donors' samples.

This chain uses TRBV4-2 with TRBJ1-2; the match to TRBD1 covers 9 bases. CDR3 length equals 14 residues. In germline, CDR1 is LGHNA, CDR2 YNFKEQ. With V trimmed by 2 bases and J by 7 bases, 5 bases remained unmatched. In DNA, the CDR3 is TGTGCCAGCAGCCAAACGACAGGGGGAGTTGGCTACACCTTC. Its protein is CASSQTTGGVGYTF.

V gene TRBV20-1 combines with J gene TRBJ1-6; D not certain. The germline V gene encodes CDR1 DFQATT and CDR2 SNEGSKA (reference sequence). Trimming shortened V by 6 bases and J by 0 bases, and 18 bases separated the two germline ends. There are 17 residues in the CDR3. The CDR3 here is CSAVRSSWSSYNSPLHF. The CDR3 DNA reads TGCAGTGCCGTAAGGTCCAGTTGGAGCTCCTATAATTCACCCCTCCACTTT.

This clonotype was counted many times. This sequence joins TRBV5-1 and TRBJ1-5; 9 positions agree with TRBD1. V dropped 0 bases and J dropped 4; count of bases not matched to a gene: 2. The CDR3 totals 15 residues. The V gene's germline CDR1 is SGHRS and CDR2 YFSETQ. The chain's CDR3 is CASSLAGTGNQPQHF. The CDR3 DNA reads TGCGCCAGCAGCTTGGCCGGGACAGGGAATCAGCCCCAGCATTTT.

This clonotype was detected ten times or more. The CDR3 spells CSAREWGAGNTIYF. In nucleotides, the CDR3 is TGCAGTGCTAGGGAGTGGGGTGCTGGAAACACCATATATTTT. The chain links TRBV20-1 to TRBJ1-3; D unresolved. Trimming stripped 3 bases from V and 2 bases from J, with 11 bases between. CDR1 is DFQATT, CDR2 SNEGSKA, per germline (reference sequence). The CDR3 consists of 14 residues.

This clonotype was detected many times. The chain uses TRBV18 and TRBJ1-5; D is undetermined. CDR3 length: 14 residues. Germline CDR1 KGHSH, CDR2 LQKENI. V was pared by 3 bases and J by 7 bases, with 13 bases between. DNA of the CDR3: TGTGCCAGCTCACCGTTAGAGGGAGAACAGCCCCAGCATTTT. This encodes CASSPLEGEQPQHF. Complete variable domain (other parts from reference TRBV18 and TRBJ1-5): NAGVMQNPRHLVRRRGQEARLRCSPMKGHSHVYWYRQLPEEGLKFMVYLQKENIIDESGMPKERFSAEFPKEGPSILRIQQVVRGDSAAYFCASSPLEGEQPQHFGDGTRLSIL.

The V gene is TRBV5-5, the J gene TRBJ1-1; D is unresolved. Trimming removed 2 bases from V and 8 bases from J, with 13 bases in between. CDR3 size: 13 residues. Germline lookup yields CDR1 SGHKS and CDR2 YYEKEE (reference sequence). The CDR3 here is CASSFNPSYEAFF. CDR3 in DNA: TGTGCCAGCAGCTTTAACCCCTCTTACGAAGCTTTCTTT.

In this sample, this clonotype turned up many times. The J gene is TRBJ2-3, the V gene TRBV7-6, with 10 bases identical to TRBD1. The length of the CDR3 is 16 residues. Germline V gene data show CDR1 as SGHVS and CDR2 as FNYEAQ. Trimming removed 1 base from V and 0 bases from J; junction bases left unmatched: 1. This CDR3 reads CASSLGTGGSTDTQYF. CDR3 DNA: TGTGCCAGCAGCTTAGGGACAGGGGGAAGCACAGATACGCAGTATTTT. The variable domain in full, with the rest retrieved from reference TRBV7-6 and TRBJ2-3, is GAGVSQSPRYKVTKRGQDVALRCDPISGHVSLYWYRQALGQGPEFLTYFNYEAQQDKSGLPNDRFSAERPEGSISTLTIQRTEQRDSAMYRCASSLGTGGSTDTQYFGPGTRLTVL.

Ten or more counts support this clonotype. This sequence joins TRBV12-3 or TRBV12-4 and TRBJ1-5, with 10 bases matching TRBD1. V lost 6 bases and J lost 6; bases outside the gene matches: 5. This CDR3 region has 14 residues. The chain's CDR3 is CASSRTGGGQPQHF. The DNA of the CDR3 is TGTGCCAGCAGCCGGACAGGGGGTGGTCAGCCCCAGCATTTT.

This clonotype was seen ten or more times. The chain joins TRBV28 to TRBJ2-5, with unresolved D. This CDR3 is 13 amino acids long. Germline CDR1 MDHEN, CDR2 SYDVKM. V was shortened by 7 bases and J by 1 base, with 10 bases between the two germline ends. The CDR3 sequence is CASKEFRQETQYF. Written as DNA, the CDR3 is TGTGCCAGCAAGGAATTCCGCCAAGAGACCCAGTACTTC.

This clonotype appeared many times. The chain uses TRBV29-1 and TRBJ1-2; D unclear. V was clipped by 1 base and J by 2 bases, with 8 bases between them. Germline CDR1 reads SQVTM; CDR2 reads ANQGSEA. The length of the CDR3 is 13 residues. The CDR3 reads CSVEGLGNYGYTF. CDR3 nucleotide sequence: TGCAGCGTTGAAGGACTGGGAAACTATGGCTACACCTTC.

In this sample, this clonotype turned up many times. The chain's CDR3 is CASSYDAAGASSYNEQFF. The CDR3 DNA follows: TGTGCCAGCAGTTACGATGCAGCGGGGGCGAGCTCCTACAATGAGCAGTTCTTC. The J gene is TRBJ2-1, the V gene TRBV6-5; 8 bases are a match to TRBD2. The V and J ends lost 2 bases and 0 bases, in that order; junction bases with no gene match: 9. The CDR3 runs 18 residues. CDR1 is MNHEY and CDR2 is SVGAGI in the germline V gene.

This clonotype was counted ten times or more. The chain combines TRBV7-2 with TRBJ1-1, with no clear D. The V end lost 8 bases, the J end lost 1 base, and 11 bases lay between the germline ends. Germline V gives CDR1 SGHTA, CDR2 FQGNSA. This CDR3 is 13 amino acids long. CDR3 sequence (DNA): TGTGCCAGCCTATGGACCGGGAACACTGAAGCTTTCTTT. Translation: CASLWTGNTEAFF.

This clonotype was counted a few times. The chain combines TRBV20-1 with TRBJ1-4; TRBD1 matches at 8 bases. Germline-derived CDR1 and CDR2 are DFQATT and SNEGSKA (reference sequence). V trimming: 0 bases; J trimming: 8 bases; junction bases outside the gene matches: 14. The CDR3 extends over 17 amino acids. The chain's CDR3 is CSAREPSTGGMIEKLFF. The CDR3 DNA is TGCAGTGCTAGAGAACCGTCCACAGGGGGAATGATCGAAAAACTGTTTTTT.

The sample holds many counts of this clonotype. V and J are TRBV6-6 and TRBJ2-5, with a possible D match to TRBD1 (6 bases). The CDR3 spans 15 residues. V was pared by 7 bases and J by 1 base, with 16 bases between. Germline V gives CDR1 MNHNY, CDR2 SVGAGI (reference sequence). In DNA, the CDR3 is TGTGCCAGCACCTCCGGACAGCTTCTCCAAGAGACCCAGTACTTC. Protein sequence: CASTSGQLLQETQYF.

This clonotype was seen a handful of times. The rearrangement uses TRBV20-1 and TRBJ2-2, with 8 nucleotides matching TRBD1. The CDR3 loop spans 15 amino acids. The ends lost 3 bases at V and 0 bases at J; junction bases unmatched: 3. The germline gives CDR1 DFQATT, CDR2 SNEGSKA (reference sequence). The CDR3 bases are TGCAGTGCTAGGACACAGGGGGCGAACACCGGGGAGCTGTTTTTT. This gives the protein CSARTQGANTGELFF.

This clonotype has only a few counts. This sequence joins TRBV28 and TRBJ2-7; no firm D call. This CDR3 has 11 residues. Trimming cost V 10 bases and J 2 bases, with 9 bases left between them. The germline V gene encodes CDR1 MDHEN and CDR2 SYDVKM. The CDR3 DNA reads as TGTGCCACCGCGGCTGCCTACGAGCAGTACTTC. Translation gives CATAAAYEQYF. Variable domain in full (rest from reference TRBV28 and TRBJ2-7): DVKVTQSSRYLVKRTGEKVFLECVQDMDHENMFWYRQDPGLGLRLIYFSYDVKMKEKGDIPEGYSVSREKKERFSLILESASTNQTSMYLCATAAAYEQYFGPGTRLTVT.

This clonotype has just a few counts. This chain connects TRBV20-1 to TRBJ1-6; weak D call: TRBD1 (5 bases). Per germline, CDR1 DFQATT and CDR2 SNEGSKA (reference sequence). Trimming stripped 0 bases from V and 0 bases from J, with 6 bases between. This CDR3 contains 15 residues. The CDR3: CSAREQGSYNSPLHF. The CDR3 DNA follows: TGCAGTGCTAGAGAGCAGGGCTCCTATAATTCACCCCTCCACTTT.

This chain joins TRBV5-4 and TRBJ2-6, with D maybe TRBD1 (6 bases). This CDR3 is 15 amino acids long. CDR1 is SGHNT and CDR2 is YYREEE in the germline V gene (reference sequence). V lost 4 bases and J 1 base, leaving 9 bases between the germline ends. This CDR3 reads CASSRGTSGANVLTF. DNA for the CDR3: TGTGCCAGCAGCCGAGGGACATCTGGGGCCAACGTCCTGACTTTC.